This note documents a single TCR beta chain sequence. Its antigen is unknown. CDR3 length equals 13 residues. V was clipped by 1 base and J by 5 bases; unmatched bases: 1. Per the germline V gene, CDR1 is SGHDT and CDR2 is YYEEEE. TCRdb passed the RT-PCR reads through MiXCR, listing each CDR3 protein once. There are some 500,000 distinct CDR3 sequences in the sample; 10% to 15% occur only once, and about 12% lies in the top ten. The sample is drawn from a study of response to subunit inactivated influenza vaccine. General study results and limits: Authors suggested that a seasonal influenza vaccination recruits few new T cells each time.

The receptor's source is a man aged 50-59 years who received an inactivated influenza vaccine. The sample in question was PBMCs from blood, obtained roughly 47 days after vaccination. The chain couples TRBV5-6 to TRBJ2-3, with TRBD1 matching 7 bases. CDR3 coding DNA: TGTGCCAGCAGCTTGCAGGGGGTAGATACGCAGTATTTT. Translating gives CASSLQGVDTQYF. The whole variable domain, filled in from reference TRBV5-6 and TRBJ2-3, reads DAGVTQSPTHLIKTRGQQVTLRCSPKSGHDTVSWYQQALGQGPQFIFQYYEEEERQRGNFPDRFSGHQFPNYSSELNVNALLLGDSALYLCASSLQGVDTQYFGPGTRLTVL.